This T cell receptor (beta chain) was captured by sequencing in a study of blood T cell repertoires in COVID-19 (dated by TCRdb to 2018 to 2020). Some background on the complete study: Samples from collaborators originated in the United States, Italy and Spain and spanned both the acute and convalescent phases of COVID-19. The material from the prospective study consisted of cDNA or gDNA derived from T cells, B-cell-depleted T cells, or PBMCs. Deeply sampled blood TCRbeta repertoires from subjects exposed to, actively infected with, or recovered from COVID-19 were included in the dataset. The repertoires were released in a freely available public database meant as a resource for research on the immune response to SARS-CoV-2. Samples were obtained from the ongoing ImmuneRACE study (first 160 participants) and from roughly 1,300 subjects provided by 6 global collaborators. Nearly every sample came with metadata listing a de-identified subject ID, COVID-19 status, age in years and sex. Where HLA class I and class II types were available, the types were taken from metadata supplied by the sample provider, not from assay-based typing. The investigation overall reported the following: The amount of clinical and demographic metadata varied by source and participant and was provided uncurated.

Concerning this clone: There is no known antigen for this receptor. Per-nucleotide qualities are absent, and no much larger clonotype sits a single base away.

A second Seattle source provided samples from volunteer blood donors who had recovered from COVID-19. Each collaborating institution followed its own protocols to collect whole blood in K2EDTA tubes. For TCRbeta analysis, collaborators shipped samples as frozen whole blood, isolated PBMCs, or DNA extracted from either of those sample types. The germline ends are 13 bases apart after V is trimmed by 1 base and J by 3 bases. For CDR1 and CDR2, the germline V gene lists SGHVS and FQNEAQ. The CDR3 goes from the cysteine to the phenylalanine over 16 residues. Only CDR3 DNA remains: 48 bases, in frame from the first base. TCRbeta CDR3 regions were amplified from genomic DNA using the immunoSEQ Assay, a bias-controlled multiplex PCR. The authors' analysis ran thus. The number of nucleated cells in each sample was estimated from the amplification of reference gene primers within the assay. Sequence reads were collapsed and filtered to measure the absolute abundance of every unique TCRbeta CDR3 rearrangement. For each sample, productive Simpson clonality was calculated as the square root of Simpson's diversity index over productive rearrangements. TCRdb took over this immuneACCESS table, retaining in-frame rearrangements with V and J assigned. Such tables are incomplete; in checked studies, under half of the missing clones stem from an unresolved V gene, and the remainder is unexplained. Clone size and the V and J calls come from that table; the DNA yielded D and trimming. The sample table holds 300,000 to 350,000 clones, of which around nine tenths were seen once. The top ten constitute less than 3.5% of the sample.

The chain joins TRBV7-8 to TRBJ2-1; the D gene is perhaps TRBD2, from 6 matching bases. Sequencing input: peripheral blood. The receptor comes from a woman aged 18-30 years who had recovered from COVID-19. The DNA sequence is TGTGCCAGCAGCTTAGTACAGCTTAGCGGCTACAATGAGCAGTTCTTC. The resulting protein is CASSLVQLSGYNEQFF.